These 4 T cell receptor beta chains were all obtained from the same sample, sequenced in a study of beta chain features in type 1 diabetes. Expressed TCRB transcripts were sequenced because the entire RNA isolate underwent reverse transcription. TCRdb's copy holds only in-frame clones and misses some; the assay was immunoSEQ multiplex PCR. The profile covers 150,000 to 200,000 clones, with roughly an eighth appearing a single time and less than 0.7% taken by the ten largest. Material for sequencing was central memory CD4+ T cells from blood. The origin of the receptors is a young woman in good health.

The CDR3 nucleotides are TGTGCCTGGAGTCAGGGTCTCTACGAGCAGTACTTC. As protein: CAWSQGLYEQYF. The chain couples TRBV30 to TRBJ2-7; D is perhaps TRBD1 (5 bases). The CDR3 extends over 12 amino acids. Germline CDR1 GTSNPN, CDR2 SVGIG (reference sequence). Trimming took off 2 bases at V and 3 bases at J, with 8 bases between the two ends.

The chain links TRBV30 to TRBJ2-1; TRBD1 agrees at 11 bases. V lost 0 bases, J lost 5 bases, and 6 bases stayed unmatched. This CDR3 has 16 residues. The germline CDR1 and CDR2 sequences are GTSNPN and SVGIG (reference sequence). The CDR3 sequence: CAWSVWGTGGDNEQFF. The CDR3 nucleotides read TGTGCCTGGAGTGTTTGGGGGACAGGGGGGGACAATGAGCAGTTCTTC.

This chain links TRBV5-1 with TRBJ1-3; D not certain. Germline V gene sequence: CDR1 SGHRS, CDR2 YFSETQ. V gave up 0 bases and J gave up 0 bases, with 10 bases separating them. The CDR3 sequence is 16 residues long. The CDR3 reads CASSLVETNSGNTIYF. The CDR3 region has the DNA TGCGCCAGCAGCTTGGTCGAAACAAACTCTGGAAACACCATATATTTT.

CDR3: CASSPDRKNQPQHF. CDR3 DNA: TGTGCCAGCTCCCCGGACAGGAAAAATCAGCCCCAGCATTTT. The rearrangement uses TRBV18 and TRBJ1-5; TRBD1 matches 7 bases. Trimming removed 6 bases from V and 4 bases from J; junction bases left unmatched: 6. Germline values: CDR1 KGHSH, CDR2 LQKENI. The CDR3 runs to 14 residues.